A single sample gave rise to the 8 T cell receptor beta chains below, sequenced in a study of Graves' ophthalmopathy and Graves' hyperthyroidism. TCR beta CDR3 amplification used RNA transcripts. HTBI primers were employed in first-round RT-PCR, then a second-round multiplex PCR followed. TCRdb used MiXCR to reprocess the multiplex PCR reads, holding one entry per CDR3 protein. The table has 200,000 to 250,000 distinct CDR3 sequences, about a fifth seen once. The sample comprised peripheral blood. The receptors stem from a woman in her 50s with Graves' ophthalmopathy.

The chain carries TRBV30 and TRBJ1-1; the D is unclear. V was clipped by 0 bases and J by 5 bases, with 10 bases between them. CDR1 is GTSNPN and CDR2 is SVGIG in the germline V gene (reference sequence). The CDR3 length is 13 residues. CDR3 nucleotides: TGTGCCTGGAGTGTACGGGTGGGGACTGAAGCTTTCTTT. Amino acid sequence: CAWSVRVGTEAFF.

The V call is TRBV7-8, the J call TRBJ2-5; 10 bases line up with TRBD2. This CDR3 has 18 amino acids. V was clipped by 0 bases and J by 2 bases; unmatched bases: 9. Per germline, CDR1 SGHVS and CDR2 FQNEAQ. The DNA of the CDR3 is TGTGCCAGCAGCTTAGCTAGGGCTAGCGGGGGACTTCAAGAGACCCAGTACTTC. Its protein product is CASSLARASGGLQETQYF.

This clonotype was seen many times. The CDR3 region has the DNA TGTGCCAGCAGTCAAGGGTGGGACCCTTCCTACGAGCAGTACTTC. Amino acid sequence: CASSQGWDPSYEQYF. The rearrangement joins TRBV5-5 to TRBJ2-7; D may correspond to TRBD1 or TRBD2 (5 bases each). This CDR3 has 15 residues. Trimming cost V 5 bases and J 1 base, with 16 bases left between them. Germline loops: CDR1 SGHKS, CDR2 YYEKEE (reference sequence).

This clonotype was picked up many times. CDR3 DNA sequence: TGTGCTAGTGGTTTCGACAGGGGGCTAGGGGAGACCCAGTACTTC. Translation: CASGFDRGLGETQYF. The chain combines TRBV12-5 with TRBJ2-5; the match to TRBD1 covers 10 bases. Germline values: CDR1 LGHNT, CDR2 FRNRAP. This CDR3 is built from 15 residues. The V gene end was trimmed by 3 bases and the J gene end by 5 bases; junction bases not matched to a gene: 6.

V usage is TRBV20-1 and J usage is TRBJ2-5; D may be TRBD2 (6 bases). From germline, CDR1 is DFQATT and CDR2 SNEGSKA (reference sequence). This CDR3 spans 13 amino acids. Trimming took 5 bases from V and 6 from J, leaving 16 bases between them. CDR3 loop: CSAPRRGGKTQYF. The CDR3 coding sequence is TGCAGTGCTCCTCGGAGGGGCGGGAAGACCCAGTACTTC.

This clonotype was detected many times. The V and J genes are TRBV29-1 and TRBJ2-7; weak D call: TRBD2 (5 bases). The CDR3 consists of 15 residues. Germline CDR1 SQVTM, CDR2 ANQGSEA. V lost 2 bases and J 3 bases, leaving 17 bases between the germline ends. CDR3 in amino acids: CSVEHPGKTGYEQYF. For the CDR3, the DNA is TGCAGCGTTGAACATCCGGGGAAGACTGGCTACGAGCAGTACTTC.

This clonotype has a count of ten or more. The J gene is TRBJ2-5, the V gene TRBV7-9; 7 positions agree with TRBD1. The length of the CDR3 is 13 residues. Germline lookup yields CDR1 SEHNR and CDR2 FQNEAQ (reference sequence). V dropped 3 bases and J dropped 2; count of bases not matched to a gene: 0. In DNA form, the CDR3 reads TGTGCCAGCAGCTTCAGGGGGCAAGAGACCCAGTACTTC. It translates to CASSFRGQETQYF.

The chain combines TRBV6-5 with TRBJ1-2; D remains ambiguous. Germline V gene sequence: CDR1 MNHEY, CDR2 SVGAGI. Deletions cut 8 bases from V and 2 bases from J, with 6 bases between. The CDR3 consists of 11 residues. CDR3 bases: TGTGCCAGCGTTGTGAACTATGGCTACACCTTC. Its protein is CASVVNYGYTF.